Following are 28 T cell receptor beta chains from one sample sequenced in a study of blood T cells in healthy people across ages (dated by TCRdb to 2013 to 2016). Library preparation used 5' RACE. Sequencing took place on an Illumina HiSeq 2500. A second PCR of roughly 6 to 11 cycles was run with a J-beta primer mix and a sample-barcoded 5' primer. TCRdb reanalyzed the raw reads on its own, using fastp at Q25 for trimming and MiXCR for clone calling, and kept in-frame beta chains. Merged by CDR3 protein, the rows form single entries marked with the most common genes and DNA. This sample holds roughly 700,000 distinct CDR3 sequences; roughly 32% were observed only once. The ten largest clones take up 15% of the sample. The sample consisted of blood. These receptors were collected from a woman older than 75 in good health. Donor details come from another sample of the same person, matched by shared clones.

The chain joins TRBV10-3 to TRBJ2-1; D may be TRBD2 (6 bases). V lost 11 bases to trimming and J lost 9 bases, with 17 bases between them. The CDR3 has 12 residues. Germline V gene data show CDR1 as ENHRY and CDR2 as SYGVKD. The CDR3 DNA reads TGTGCCGCCGGGAGCGGCTCCACTGAGCAGTTCTTC. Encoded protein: CAAGSGSTEQFF.

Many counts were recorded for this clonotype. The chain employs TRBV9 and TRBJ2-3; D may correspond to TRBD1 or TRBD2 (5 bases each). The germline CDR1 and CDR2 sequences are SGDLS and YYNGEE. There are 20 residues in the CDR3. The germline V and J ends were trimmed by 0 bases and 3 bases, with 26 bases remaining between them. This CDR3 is CASSVDPFRVGPGKTDTQYF. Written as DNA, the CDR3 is TGTGCCAGCAGCGTAGACCCGTTTCGAGTGGGGCCGGGGAAGACAGATACGCAGTATTTT.

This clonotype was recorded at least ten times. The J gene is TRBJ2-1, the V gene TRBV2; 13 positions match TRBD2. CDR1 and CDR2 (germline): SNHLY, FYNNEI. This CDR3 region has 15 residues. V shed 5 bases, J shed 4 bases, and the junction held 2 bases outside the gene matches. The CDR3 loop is CASSKGLAGYNEQFF. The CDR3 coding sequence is TGTGCCAGCAGTAAGGGACTAGCGGGGTACAATGAGCAGTTCTTC.

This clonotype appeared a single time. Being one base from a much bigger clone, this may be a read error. Written as DNA, the CDR3 is TGTGCCAGCAGTTCCGAGACTAGCAAGACCCAGTACTTC. This sequence encodes CASSSETSKTQYF. The genes are TRBV6-2 or TRBV6-3 and TRBJ2-5; TRBD2 matches at 7 bases. The CDR3 extends over 13 amino acids. The V and J ends lost 4 bases and 6 bases, in that order; junction bases with no gene match: 5. Germline-derived CDR1 and CDR2 are MNHEY and SVGEGT.

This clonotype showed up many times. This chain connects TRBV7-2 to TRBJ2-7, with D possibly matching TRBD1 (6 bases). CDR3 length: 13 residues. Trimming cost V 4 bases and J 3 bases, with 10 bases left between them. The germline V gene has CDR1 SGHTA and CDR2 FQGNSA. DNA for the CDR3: TGTGCCAGCAGCTCGACAGGAGACTACGAGCAGTACTTC. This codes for CASSSTGDYEQYF.

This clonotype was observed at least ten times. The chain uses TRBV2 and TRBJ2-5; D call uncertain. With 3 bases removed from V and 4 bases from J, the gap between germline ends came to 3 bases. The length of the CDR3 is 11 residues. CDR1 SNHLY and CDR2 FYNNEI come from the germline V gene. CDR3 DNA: TGTGCCAGCAGTGAGGTAGAGACCCAGTACTTC. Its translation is CASSEVETQYF.

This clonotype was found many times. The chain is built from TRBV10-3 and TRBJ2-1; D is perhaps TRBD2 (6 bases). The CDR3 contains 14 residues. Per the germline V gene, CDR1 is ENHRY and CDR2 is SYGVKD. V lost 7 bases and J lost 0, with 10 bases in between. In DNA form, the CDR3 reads TGTGCCATCAAGGACGGGAGCTCCTACAATGAGCAGTTCTTC. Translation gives CAIKDGSSYNEQFF.

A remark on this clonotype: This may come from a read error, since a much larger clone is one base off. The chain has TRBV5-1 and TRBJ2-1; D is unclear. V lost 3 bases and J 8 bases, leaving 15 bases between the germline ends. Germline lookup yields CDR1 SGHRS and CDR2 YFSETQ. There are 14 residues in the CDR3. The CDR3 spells CASSWERAPDEQFF. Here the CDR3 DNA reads TGCGCCAGCAGCTGGGAACGGGCTCCCGATGAGCAGTTCTTC.

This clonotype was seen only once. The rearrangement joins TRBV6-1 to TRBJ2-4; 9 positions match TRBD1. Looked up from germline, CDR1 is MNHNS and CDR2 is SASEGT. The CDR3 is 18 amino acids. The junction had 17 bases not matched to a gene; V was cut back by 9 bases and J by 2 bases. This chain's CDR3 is CASSPSPGTGPPKNIQYF. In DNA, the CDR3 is TGTGCCAGTAGCCCTTCTCCCGGGACAGGGCCTCCCAAAAACATTCAGTACTTC.

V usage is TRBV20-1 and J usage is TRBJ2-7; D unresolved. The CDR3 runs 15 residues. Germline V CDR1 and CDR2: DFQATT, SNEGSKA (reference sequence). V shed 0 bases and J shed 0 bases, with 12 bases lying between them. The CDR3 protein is CSARDLGSNSYEQYF. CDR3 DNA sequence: TGCAGTGCTAGAGATCTGGGCAGCAACTCCTACGAGCAGTACTTC.

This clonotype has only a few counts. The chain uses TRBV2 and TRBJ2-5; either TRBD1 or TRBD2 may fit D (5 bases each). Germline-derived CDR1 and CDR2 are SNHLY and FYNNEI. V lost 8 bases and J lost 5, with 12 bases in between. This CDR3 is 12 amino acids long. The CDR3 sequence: CASAFEGETQYF. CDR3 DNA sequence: TGTGCCAGCGCCTTCGAGGGGGAGACCCAGTACTTC.

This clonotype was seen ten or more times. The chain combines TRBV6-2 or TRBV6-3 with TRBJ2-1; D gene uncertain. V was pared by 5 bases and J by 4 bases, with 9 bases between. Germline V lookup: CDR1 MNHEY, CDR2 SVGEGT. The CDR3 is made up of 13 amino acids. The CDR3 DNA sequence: TGTGCCAGCAGTCCAACCTATTACAATGAGCAGTTCTTC. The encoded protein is CASSPTYYNEQFF.

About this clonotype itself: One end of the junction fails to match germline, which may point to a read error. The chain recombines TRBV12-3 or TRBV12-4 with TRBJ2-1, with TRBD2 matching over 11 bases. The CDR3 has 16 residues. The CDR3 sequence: CASTPSGRSSYNGQFF. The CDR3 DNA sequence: TGTGCCAGCACCCCTAGCGGGAGGAGCTCCTACAATGGGCAGTTCTTC.

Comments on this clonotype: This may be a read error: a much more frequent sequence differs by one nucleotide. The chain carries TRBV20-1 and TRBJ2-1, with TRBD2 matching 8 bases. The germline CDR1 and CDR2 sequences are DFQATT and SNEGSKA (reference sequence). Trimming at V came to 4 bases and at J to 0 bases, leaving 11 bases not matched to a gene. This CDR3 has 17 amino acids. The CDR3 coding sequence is TGCAGTGCTACAGATCTGGGCGGGGGGCACTCCTACAATGAGCAGTTCTTC. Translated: CSATDLGGGHSYNEQFF.

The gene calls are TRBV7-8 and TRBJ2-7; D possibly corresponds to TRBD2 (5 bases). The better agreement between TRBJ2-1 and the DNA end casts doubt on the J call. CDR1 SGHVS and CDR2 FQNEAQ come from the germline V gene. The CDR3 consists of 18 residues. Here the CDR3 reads CASSSNPLGSPSSYEQFF. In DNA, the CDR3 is TGTGCCAGCAGCTCGAACCCCTTAGGTAGCCCTAGCTCCTACGAGCAGTTCTTC.

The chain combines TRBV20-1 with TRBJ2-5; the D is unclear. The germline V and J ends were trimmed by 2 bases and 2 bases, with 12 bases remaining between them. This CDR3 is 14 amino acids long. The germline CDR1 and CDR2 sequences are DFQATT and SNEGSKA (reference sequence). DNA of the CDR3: TGCAGTGCTAGATTAGTCTGGGATCAAGAGACCCAGTACTTC. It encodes CSARLVWDQETQYF.

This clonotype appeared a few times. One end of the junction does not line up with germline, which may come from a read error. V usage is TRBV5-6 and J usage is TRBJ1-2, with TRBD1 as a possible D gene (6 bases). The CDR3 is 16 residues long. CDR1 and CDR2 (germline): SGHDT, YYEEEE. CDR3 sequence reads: CVSSSGTGLNMRGYTF. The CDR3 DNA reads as TGTGTCAGCAGCTCCGGAACAGGGCTGAACATGCGGGGCTACACCTTC.

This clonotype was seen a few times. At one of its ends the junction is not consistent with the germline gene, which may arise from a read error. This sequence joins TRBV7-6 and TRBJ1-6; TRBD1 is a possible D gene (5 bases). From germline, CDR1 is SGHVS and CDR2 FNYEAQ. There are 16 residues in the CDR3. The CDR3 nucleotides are TGTGCCGGCAGCTTAGGTCCGGGCAGGGCACAGTCACCCCTCCACTTT. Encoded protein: CAGSLGPGRAQSPLHF.

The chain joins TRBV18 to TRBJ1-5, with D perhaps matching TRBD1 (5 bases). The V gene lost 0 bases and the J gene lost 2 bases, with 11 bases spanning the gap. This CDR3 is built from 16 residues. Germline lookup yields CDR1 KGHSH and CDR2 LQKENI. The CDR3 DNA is TGTGCCAGCTCACCACCGGGCACGACAGGCAATCAGCCCCAGCATTTT. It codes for CASSPPGTTGNQPQHF.

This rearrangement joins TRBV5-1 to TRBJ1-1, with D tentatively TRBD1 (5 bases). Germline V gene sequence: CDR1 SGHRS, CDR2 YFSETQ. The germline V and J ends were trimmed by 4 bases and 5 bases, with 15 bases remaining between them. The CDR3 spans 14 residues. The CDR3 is CASSPRREGTEAFF. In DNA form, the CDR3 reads TGCGCCAGCAGCCCCCGGCGGGAGGGGACTGAAGCTTTCTTT.

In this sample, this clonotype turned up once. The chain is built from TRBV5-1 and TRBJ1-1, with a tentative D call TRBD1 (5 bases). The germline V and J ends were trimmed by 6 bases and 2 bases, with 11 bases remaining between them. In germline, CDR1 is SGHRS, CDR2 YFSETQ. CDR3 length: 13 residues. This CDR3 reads CASTGTANTEAFF. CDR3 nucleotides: TGCGCCAGCACCGGGACGGCTAACACTGAAGCTTTCTTT.

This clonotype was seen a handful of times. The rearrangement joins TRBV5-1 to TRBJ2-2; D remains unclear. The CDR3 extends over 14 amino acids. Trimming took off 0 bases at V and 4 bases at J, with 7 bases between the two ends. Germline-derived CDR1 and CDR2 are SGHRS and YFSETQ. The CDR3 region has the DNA TGCGCCAGCAGCTTGGCCAGGCTCACCGGGGAGCTGTTTTTT. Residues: CASSLARLTGELFF.

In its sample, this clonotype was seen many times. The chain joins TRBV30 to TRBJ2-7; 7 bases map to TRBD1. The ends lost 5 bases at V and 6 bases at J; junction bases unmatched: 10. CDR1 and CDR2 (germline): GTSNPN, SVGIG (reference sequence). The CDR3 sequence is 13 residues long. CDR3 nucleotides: TGTGCCTGGGGGGACAGTCCCTTACCCGAGCAGTACTTC. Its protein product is CAWGDSPLPEQYF.

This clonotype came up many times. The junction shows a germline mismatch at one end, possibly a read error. CDR3 loop: CASSPRAGPYNEQFF. The CDR3 coding sequence is TGTGCTAGCAGCCCCAGAGCGGGGCCCTACAATGAGCAGTTCTTC. This chain uses TRBV7-7 with TRBJ2-1, with 7 bases that match TRBD2. Germline CDR1 is SSHAT and CDR2 is FNYEAQ (reference sequence). The CDR3 consists of 15 residues. Full variable domain (remainder filled in from reference TRBV7-7 and TRBJ2-1): GAGVSQSPRYKVTKRGQDVTLRCDPISSHATLYWYQQALGQGPEFLTYFNYEAQPDKSGLPSDRFSAERPEGSISTLTIQRTEQRDSAMYRCASSPRAGPYNEQFFGPGTRLTVL.

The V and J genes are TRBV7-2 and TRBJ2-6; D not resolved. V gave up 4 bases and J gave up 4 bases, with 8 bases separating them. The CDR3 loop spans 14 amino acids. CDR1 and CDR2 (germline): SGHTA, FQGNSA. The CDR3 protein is CASSSSFGANVLTF. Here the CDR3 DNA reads TGTGCCAGCAGCTCCTCCTTCGGGGCCAACGTCCTGACTTTC.

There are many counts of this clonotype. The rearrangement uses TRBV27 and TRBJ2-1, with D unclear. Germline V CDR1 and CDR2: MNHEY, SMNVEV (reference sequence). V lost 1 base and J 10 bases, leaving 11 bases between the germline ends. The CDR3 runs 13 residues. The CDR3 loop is CASSLLGDGEQFF. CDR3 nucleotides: TGTGCCAGCAGTTTATTGGGCGATGGCGAGCAGTTCTTC.

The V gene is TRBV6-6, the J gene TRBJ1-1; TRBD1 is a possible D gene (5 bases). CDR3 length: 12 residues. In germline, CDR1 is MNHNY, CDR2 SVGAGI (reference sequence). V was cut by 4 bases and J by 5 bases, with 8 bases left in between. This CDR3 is CASSWEGTEAFF. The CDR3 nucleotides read TGTGCCAGCAGTTGGGAGGGGACTGAAGCTTTCTTT.

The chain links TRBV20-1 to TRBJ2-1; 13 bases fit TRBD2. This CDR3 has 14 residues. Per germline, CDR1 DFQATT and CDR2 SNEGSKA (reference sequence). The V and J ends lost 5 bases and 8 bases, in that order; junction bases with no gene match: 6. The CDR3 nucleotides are TGCAGTGCTCTACTAGCGGGGGGGCTCTATGAGCAGTTCTTC. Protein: CSALLAGGLYEQFF.